The rows below give T cell receptor beta chains drawn from one sample of a study of blood T cell repertoires in COVID-19. Data came from immunoSEQ multiplex PCR; TCRdb stores just in-frame clones and leaves some out. This table holds 200,000 to 250,000 clones, roughly 88% found once. Source material: PBMCs or T cells enriched from blood (not recorded which). These receptors came from a woman between 35 and 50 years old with acute COVID-19. Both conserved end residues are part of each CDR3. The D gene is left open where the match is weak. Only some rows state a clone size, as once, few, many or a class for expanded clones.

v_call: TRBV3-1/TRBV3-2; d_call: TRBD2; clone_size: .; j_call: TRBJ2-1; cdr3_aa: CASSRIAGGLRDEQFF; cdr3_nt: TGTGCCAGCAGCCGGATAGCGGGGGGGTTACGGGATGAGCAGTTCTTC
v_call: TRBV19; d_call: TRBD1; clone_size: .; j_call: TRBJ2-1; cdr3_aa: CASSIQPGGNSEQFF; cdr3_nt: TGTGCCAGTAGTATACAACCAGGGGGTAACAGTGAGCAGTTCTTC
v_call: TRBV2; d_call: TRBD1; clone_size: .; j_call: TRBJ1-2; cdr3_aa: CASRLTGSLYGYTF; cdr3_nt: TGTGCCAGCAGGCTGACAGGGTCTCTTTATGGCTACACCTTC
v_call: TRBV18; d_call: TRBD1; clone_size: .; j_call: TRBJ1-6; cdr3_aa: CASSPSGQGSTPLHF; cdr3_nt: TGTGCCAGCTCACCCTCGGGACAGGGAAGTACACCCCTCCACTTT
v_call: TRBV7-9; d_call: TRBD1; clone_size: .; j_call: TRBJ1-1; cdr3_aa: CASSTGTVYTEAFF; cdr3_nt: TGTGCCAGCAGCACCGGGACAGTTTACACTGAAGCTTTCTTT
v_call: TRBV13; d_call: TRBD1; clone_size: .; j_call: TRBJ2-4; cdr3_aa: CASSTRGTNIQYF; cdr3_nt: TGTGCCAGCAGCACCAGGGGGACAAACATTCAGTACTTC
v_call: TRBV14; d_call: TRBD2; clone_size: .; j_call: TRBJ2-3; cdr3_aa: CASSPPTWDGPAGGTQYF; cdr3_nt: TGTGCCAGCAGCCCTCCAACTTGGGACGGGCCCGCGGGGGGTACGCAGTATTTT
v_call: TRBV24-1; d_call: TRBD1; clone_size: .; j_call: TRBJ1-2; cdr3_aa: CATARTGDYYGYTF; cdr3_nt: TGTGCCACCGCCCGGACAGGGGACTACTATGGCTACACCTTC
v_call: TRBV9; d_call: TRBD1; clone_size: .; j_call: TRBJ2-7; cdr3_aa: CASSVYRDRDDEQYF; cdr3_nt: TGTGCCAGCAGCGTATACCGGGACAGGGACGACGAGCAGTACTTC
v_call: TRBV7-6; d_call: .; clone_size: .; j_call: TRBJ1-3; cdr3_aa: CASSPGSGNTIYF; cdr3_nt: TGTGCCAGCAGCCCCGGCTCTGGAAACACCATATATTTT
v_call: TRBV7-2; d_call: TRBD1; clone_size: .; j_call: TRBJ2-1; cdr3_aa: CASSHPDRGHEQFF; cdr3_nt: TGTGCCAGCAGTCACCCGGACAGGGGCCATGAGCAGTTCTTC
v_call: TRBV5-1; d_call: TRBD1; clone_size: .; j_call: TRBJ1-2; cdr3_aa: CASSTGQVTELYGYTF; cdr3_nt: TGCGCCAGCAGCACAGGACAGGTCACAGAACTCTATGGCTACACCTTC
v_call: TRBV7-3; d_call: .; clone_size: .; j_call: TRBJ1-6; cdr3_aa: CASSLSGRNSPLHF; cdr3_nt: TGTGCCAGCAGCCTGTCAGGGCGCAATTCACCCCTCCACTTT
v_call: TRBV19; d_call: TRBD1; clone_size: .; j_call: TRBJ1-1; cdr3_aa: CASSWTGGNTEAFF; cdr3_nt: TGTGCCAGTAGCTGGACAGGGGGGAACACTGAAGCTTTCTTT
v_call: TRBV20-1; d_call: TRBD2; clone_size: .; j_call: TRBJ2-7; cdr3_aa: CSASLSASGYYEQYF; cdr3_nt: TGCAGTGCTAGTCTCTCGGCTAGCGGGTACTACGAGCAGTACTTC
v_call: TRBV30; d_call: .; clone_size: .; j_call: TRBJ1-2; cdr3_aa: CAWSPMRTGGYTF; cdr3_nt: TGTGCCTGGAGCCCTATGAGGACTGGTGGCTACACCTTC
v_call: TRBV27; d_call: .; clone_size: once; j_call: TRBJ1-3; cdr3_aa: CASSFNSGNTIYF; cdr3_nt: TGTGCCAGCAGTTTTAACTCTGGAAACACCATATATTTT
v_call: TRBV5-1; d_call: .; clone_size: .; j_call: TRBJ2-3; cdr3_aa: CASRRTTSTDTQYF; cdr3_nt: TGCGCCAGCAGGCGGACTACTAGCACAGATACGCAGTATTTT
v_call: TRBV5-1; d_call: .; clone_size: .; j_call: TRBJ1-1; cdr3_aa: CASSPHSNTEAFF; cdr3_nt: TGCGCCAGCAGCCCCCATTCGAACACTGAAGCTTTCTTT
v_call: TRBV19; d_call: TRBD1; clone_size: .; j_call: TRBJ1-6; cdr3_aa: CASRPGTGSSPLHF; cdr3_nt: TGTGCCAGTAGACCCGGGACAGGGAGTTCACCCCTCCACTTT
v_call: TRBV9; d_call: .; clone_size: .; j_call: TRBJ2-1; cdr3_aa: CASSGLGDEQFF; cdr3_nt: TGTGCCAGCAGCGGCCTAGGCGATGAGCAGTTCTTC
v_call: TRBV9; d_call: TRBD1; clone_size: .; j_call: TRBJ1-1; cdr3_aa: CASSVGTGGTGTEAFF; cdr3_nt: TGTGCCAGCAGCGTAGGAACAGGGGGGACGGGGACTGAAGCTTTCTTT
v_call: TRBV6-5; d_call: .; clone_size: .; j_call: TRBJ1-1; cdr3_aa: CASRLGQNTEAFF; cdr3_nt: TGTGCCAGCAGGCTGGGACAGAACACTGAAGCTTTCTTT
v_call: TRBV19; d_call: .; clone_size: .; j_call: TRBJ1-4; cdr3_aa: CASSMVGTSEKLFF; cdr3_nt: TGTGCCAGTAGTATGGTCGGGACAAGTGAAAAACTGTTTTTT
v_call: TRBV6-5; d_call: TRBD1; clone_size: .; j_call: TRBJ1-2; cdr3_aa: CASRGQANGYTF; cdr3_nt: TGTGCCAGCAGGGGACAGGCGAATGGCTACACCTTC
v_call: TRBV12-3/TRBV12-4; d_call: .; clone_size: .; j_call: TRBJ1-1; cdr3_aa: CASSPWAGAEAFF; cdr3_nt: TGTGCCAGCAGCCCCTGGGCGGGGGCTGAAGCTTTCTTT
v_call: TRBV5-1; d_call: TRBD1; clone_size: .; j_call: TRBJ1-1; cdr3_aa: CASSLGQGVLNTEAFF; cdr3_nt: TGCGCCAGCAGCTTGGGGCAGGGGGTTTTGAACACTGAAGCTTTCTTT
v_call: TRBV6-5; d_call: TRBD1; clone_size: few; j_call: TRBJ2-3; cdr3_aa: CAGGVDRGLSDTQYF; cdr3_nt: TGTGCCGGGGGTGTGGACAGGGGCTTGTCAGATACGCAGTATTTT
v_call: TRBV3-1/TRBV3-2; d_call: TRBD1; clone_size: .; j_call: TRBJ1-2; cdr3_aa: CASKGTGGINYGYTF; cdr3_nt: TGTGCCAGCAAAGGGACAGGGGGTATTAACTATGGCTACACCTTC
v_call: TRBV7-8; d_call: TRBD2; clone_size: .; j_call: TRBJ2-1; cdr3_aa: CASSLSGGAGEQFF; cdr3_nt: TGTGCCAGCAGCTTAAGCGGGGGGGCAGGTGAGCAGTTCTTC
v_call: TRBV19; d_call: TRBD1; clone_size: .; j_call: TRBJ1-4; cdr3_aa: CASSMGQATNEKLFF; cdr3_nt: TGTGCCAGTAGTATGGGACAGGCAACTAATGAAAAACTGTTTTTT
v_call: TRBV27; d_call: .; clone_size: .; j_call: TRBJ1-1; cdr3_aa: CASSRRWAGGENTEAFF; cdr3_nt: TGTGCCAGCAGTAGAAGGTGGGCCGGGGGGGAGAACACTGAAGCTTTCTTT
v_call: TRBV7-9; d_call: .; clone_size: .; j_call: TRBJ2-1; cdr3_aa: CASSIYREGNEQFF; cdr3_nt: TGTGCCAGCAGCATATACAGGGAGGGGAATGAGCAGTTCTTC
v_call: TRBV2; d_call: TRBD2; clone_size: .; j_call: TRBJ2-5; cdr3_aa: CASSPTSGVGETQYF; cdr3_nt: TGTGCCAGCAGTCCAACTAGCGGGGTTGGCGAGACCCAGTACTTC
v_call: TRBV7-2; d_call: .; clone_size: .; j_call: TRBJ2-1; cdr3_aa: CASSGRAGAYNEQFF; cdr3_nt: TGTGCCAGCAGCGGACGTGCGGGGGCTTACAATGAGCAGTTCTTC
v_call: TRBV5-1; d_call: .; clone_size: .; j_call: TRBJ2-3; cdr3_aa: CASSLWGRASTDTQYF; cdr3_nt: TGCGCCAGCAGCTTGTGGGGCAGGGCTAGCACAGATACGCAGTATTTT
v_call: TRBV5-4; d_call: .; clone_size: .; j_call: TRBJ2-6; cdr3_aa: CASSPGMYSGANVLTF; cdr3_nt: TGTGCCAGCAGCCCGGGAATGTACTCTGGGGCCAACGTCCTGACTTTC
v_call: TRBV27; d_call: .; clone_size: .; j_call: TRBJ2-2; cdr3_aa: CASSPLRDLNTGELFF; cdr3_nt: TGTGCCAGCAGTCCGCTCCGGGATCTGAACACCGGGGAGCTGTTTTTT
v_call: TRBV9; d_call: .; clone_size: .; j_call: TRBJ2-7; cdr3_aa: CASSVAGPPAHEQYF; cdr3_nt: TGTGCCAGCAGCGTAGCTGGGCCTCCGGCCCACGAGCAGTACTTC
v_call: TRBV11-1; d_call: .; clone_size: few; j_call: TRBJ1-1; cdr3_aa: CASSSTQGFNTEAFF; cdr3_nt: TGTGCCAGCAGCTCAACCCAGGGATTTAACACTGAAGCTTTCTTT
v_call: TRBV7-3; d_call: .; clone_size: .; j_call: TRBJ1-1; cdr3_aa: CASSLTGSLGRNTEAFF; cdr3_nt: TGTGCCAGCAGCTTAACGGGCAGCTTGGGGAGGAACACTGAAGCTTTCTTT
v_call: TRBV7-9; d_call: TRBD1; clone_size: .; j_call: TRBJ2-7; cdr3_aa: CASSSGVGQGGEQYF; cdr3_nt: TGTGCCAGCAGCTCCGGGGTAGGACAGGGCGGCGAGCAGTACTTC
v_call: TRBV9; d_call: TRBD2; clone_size: .; j_call: TRBJ2-1; cdr3_aa: CASSGTSGGASQFF; cdr3_nt: TGTGCCAGCAGCGGCACTAGCGGGGGGGCTTCGCAGTTCTTC
v_call: TRBV15; d_call: TRBD2; clone_size: .; j_call: TRBJ2-5; cdr3_aa: CATSGIAGGYQETQYF; cdr3_nt: TGTGCCACCAGCGGAATAGCGGGGGGGTACCAAGAGACCCAGTACTTC
v_call: TRBV6-4; d_call: .; clone_size: .; j_call: TRBJ2-3; cdr3_aa: CASSAQGGDTQYF; cdr3_nt: TGTGCCAGCAGCGCCCAGGGAGGAGATACGCAGTATTTT
v_call: TRBV9; d_call: TRBD1; clone_size: .; j_call: TRBJ1-1; cdr3_aa: CASSTGQGGTEAFF; cdr3_nt: TGTGCCAGCAGCACGGGACAGGGAGGTACTGAAGCTTTCTTT
v_call: TRBV30; d_call: .; clone_size: .; j_call: TRBJ1-1; cdr3_aa: CAWSVGTMNTEAFF; cdr3_nt: TGTGCCTGGAGTGTAGGGACAATGAACACTGAAGCTTTCTTT
v_call: TRBV6-5; d_call: TRBD1; clone_size: .; j_call: TRBJ2-1; cdr3_aa: CASSYFAGTGGYEQFF; cdr3_nt: TGTGCCAGCAGTTACTTCGCCGGGACAGGGGGCTATGAGCAGTTCTTC
v_call: TRBV7-2; d_call: .; clone_size: .; j_call: TRBJ1-2; cdr3_aa: CASSYDGGPSTRGYTF; cdr3_nt: TGTGCCAGCAGTTATGACGGGGGGCCCTCCACAAGGGGCTACACCTTC
v_call: TRBV3-1/TRBV3-2; d_call: TRBD1; clone_size: .; j_call: TRBJ1-2; cdr3_aa: CASSQFTTGGRGYGYTF; cdr3_nt: TGTGCCAGCAGCCAATTTACGACAGGGGGCCGGGGGTATGGCTACACCTTC
v_call: TRBV3-1/TRBV3-2; d_call: .; clone_size: .; j_call: TRBJ2-1; cdr3_aa: CASSQDFRAGESYNEQFF; cdr3_nt: TGTGCCAGCAGCCAAGATTTTAGGGCAGGGGAGTCCTACAATGAGCAGTTCTTC
v_call: TRBV18; d_call: TRBD1; clone_size: once; j_call: TRBJ1-3; cdr3_aa: CASSPSDRVSGNTIYF; cdr3_nt: TGTGCCAGCTCACCATCCGACAGGGTCTCGGGAAACACCATATATTTT
v_call: TRBV5-1; d_call: TRBD1; clone_size: .; j_call: TRBJ1-4; cdr3_aa: CASSPGTGREKLFF; cdr3_nt: TGCGCCAGCAGCCCCGGGACAGGACGTGAAAAACTGTTTTTT
v_call: TRBV5-4; d_call: TRBD2; clone_size: .; j_call: TRBJ2-3; cdr3_aa: CASSSLAGLQYF; cdr3_nt: TGTGCCAGCAGCTCCCTAGCGGGACTGCAGTATTTT
v_call: TRBV12-3/TRBV12-4; d_call: TRBD1; clone_size: .; j_call: TRBJ1-1; cdr3_aa: CASSTRDRGEAFF; cdr3_nt: TGTGCCAGCAGTACACGAGACAGGGGTGAAGCTTTCTTT
v_call: TRBV9; d_call: TRBD1; clone_size: .; j_call: TRBJ1-2; cdr3_aa: CASSPGWTGAYGYTF; cdr3_nt: TGTGCCAGCAGCCCCGGATGGACAGGGGCTTATGGCTACACCTTC
v_call: TRBV9; d_call: TRBD1; clone_size: .; j_call: TRBJ1-1; cdr3_aa: CASSATGGSEAFF; cdr3_nt: TGTGCCAGCAGCGCAACAGGGGGCTCTGAAGCTTTCTTT